The source of this T cell receptor (beta chain) is a study of blood T cell repertoires in COVID-19. On the study more broadly: PBMCs, B-cell-depleted T cells, or T cells provided the cDNA or gDNA that made up the material.

Enrollees, 18 to 89 years old, lived in about two dozen US areas. Participant-given clinical history determined each cohort assignment. Authors' methods: The assay estimated nucleated cells by amplifying reference gene primers. TCRdb's copy holds only in-frame clones and misses some; the assay was immunoSEQ multiplex PCR. V and J calls and clone size come straight from that table; D and trimming were deduced from the DNA. The profile shows roughly 180,000 clones, 87% of them singletons. The germline V gene has CDR1 SGDLS and CDR2 YYNGEE. Trimming cost V 3 bases and J 6 bases, with 9 bases left between them. This CDR3 comprises 13 residues.

The rearrangement uses TRBV9 and TRBJ2-2; no clear D gene. The receptor was derived from a woman in her thirties who had recovered from COVID-19. Sequencing was performed on PBMCs or T cells enriched from blood (not recorded which). CDR3 amino acids: CASSAPGAGELFF. The CDR3, as DNA: TGTGCCAGCAGCGCCCCCGGAGCCGGGGAGCTGTTTTTT.